This TCR beta chain is drawn from a study of OX40 agonist ivuxolimab in advanced cancers. To note about this clone: Its antigen is unknown.

Generated by immunoSEQ multiplex PCR, the TCRdb table keeps only in-frame clones and is missing some. Of approximately 50,000 clones in the sample, 70% to 85% were seen once. Germline V CDR1 and CDR2: MNHEY, SVGAGI. V was cut by 5 bases and J by 4 bases, with 5 bases left in between. CDR3 length equals 11 residues. Study conclusions and caveats: Blood T cells, both CD4+ and CD8+, expanded clonally by week 6 at 0.1 to 3.0 mg/kg. Some nonresponders likewise displayed low normalized T-cell clonal expansion.

The receptor was isolated from an adult with an advanced solid tumor such as melanoma, head and neck, liver or kidney cancer. The chain recombines TRBV6-5 with TRBJ1-2, with no clear D. The sample here was CD4+ or CD8+ T cells sorted from blood, taken in a trial of the OX40 agonist ivuxolimab. Here the CDR3 DNA reads TGTGCCAGCAGTGAAGGCTATGGCTACACCTTC. This gives the protein CASSEGYGYTF.